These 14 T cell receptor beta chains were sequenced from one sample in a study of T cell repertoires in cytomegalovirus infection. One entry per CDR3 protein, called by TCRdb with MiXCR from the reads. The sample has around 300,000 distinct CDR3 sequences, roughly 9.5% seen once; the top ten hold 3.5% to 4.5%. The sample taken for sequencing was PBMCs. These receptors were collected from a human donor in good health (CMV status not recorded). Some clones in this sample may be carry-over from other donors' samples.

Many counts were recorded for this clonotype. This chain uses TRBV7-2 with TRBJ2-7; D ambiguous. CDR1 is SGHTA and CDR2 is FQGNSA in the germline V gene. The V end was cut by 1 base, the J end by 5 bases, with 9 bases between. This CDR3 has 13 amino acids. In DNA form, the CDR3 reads TGTGCCAGCAGCTTAGGGCGCGTTGACGAGCAGTACTTC. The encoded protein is CASSLGRVDEQYF.

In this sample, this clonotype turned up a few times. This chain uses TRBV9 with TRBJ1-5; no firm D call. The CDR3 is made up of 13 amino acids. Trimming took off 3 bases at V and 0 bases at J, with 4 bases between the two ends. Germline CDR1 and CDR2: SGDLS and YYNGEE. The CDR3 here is CASSAFSNQPQHF. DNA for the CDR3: TGTGCCAGCAGCGCGTTTAGCAATCAGCCCCAGCATTTT.

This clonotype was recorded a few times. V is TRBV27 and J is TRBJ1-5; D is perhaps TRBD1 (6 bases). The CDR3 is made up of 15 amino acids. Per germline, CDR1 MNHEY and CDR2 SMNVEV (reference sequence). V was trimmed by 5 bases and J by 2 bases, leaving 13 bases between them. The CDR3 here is CASSAQGLGNQPQHF. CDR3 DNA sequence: TGTGCCAGCAGTGCCCAGGGGCTTGGCAATCAGCCCCAGCATTTT.

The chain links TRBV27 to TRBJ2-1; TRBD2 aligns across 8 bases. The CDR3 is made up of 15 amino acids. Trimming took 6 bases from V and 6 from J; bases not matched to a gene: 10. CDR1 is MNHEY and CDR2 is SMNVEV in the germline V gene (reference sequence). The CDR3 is CASSQLPGGVNEQFF. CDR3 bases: TGTGCCAGCAGCCAACTCCCGGGGGGGGTCAATGAGCAGTTCTTC.

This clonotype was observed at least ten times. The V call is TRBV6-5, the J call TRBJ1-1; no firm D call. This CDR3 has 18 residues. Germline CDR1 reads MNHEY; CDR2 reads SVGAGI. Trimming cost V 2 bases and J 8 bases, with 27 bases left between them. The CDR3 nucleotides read TGTGCCAGCAGTTACCCCGATCGGGCGATGGGATGGTTAATGGAAGCTTTCTTT. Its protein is CASSYPDRAMGWLMEAFF.

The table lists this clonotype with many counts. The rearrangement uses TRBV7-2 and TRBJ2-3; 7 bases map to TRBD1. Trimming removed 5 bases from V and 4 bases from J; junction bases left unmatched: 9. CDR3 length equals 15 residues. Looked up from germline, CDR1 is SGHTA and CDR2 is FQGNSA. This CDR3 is CASSLYDRAADTQYF. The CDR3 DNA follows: TGTGCCAGCAGCCTCTACGACAGGGCGGCAGATACGCAGTATTTT.

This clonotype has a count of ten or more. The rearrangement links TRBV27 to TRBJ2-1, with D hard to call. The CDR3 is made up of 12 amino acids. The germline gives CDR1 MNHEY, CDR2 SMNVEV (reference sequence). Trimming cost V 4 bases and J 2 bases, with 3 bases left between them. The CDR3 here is CASSYPYNEQFF. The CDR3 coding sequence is TGTGCCAGCAGTTACCCCTACAATGAGCAGTTCTTC.

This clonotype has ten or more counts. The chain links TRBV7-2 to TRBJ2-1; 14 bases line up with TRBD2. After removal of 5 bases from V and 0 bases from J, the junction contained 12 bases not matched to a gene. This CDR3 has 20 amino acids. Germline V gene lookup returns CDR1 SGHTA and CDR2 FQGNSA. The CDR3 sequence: CASSRDRGLAGAASYNEQFF. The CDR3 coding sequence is TGTGCCAGCAGCCGGGACAGGGGACTAGCGGGGGCGGCCTCCTACAATGAGCAGTTCTTC.

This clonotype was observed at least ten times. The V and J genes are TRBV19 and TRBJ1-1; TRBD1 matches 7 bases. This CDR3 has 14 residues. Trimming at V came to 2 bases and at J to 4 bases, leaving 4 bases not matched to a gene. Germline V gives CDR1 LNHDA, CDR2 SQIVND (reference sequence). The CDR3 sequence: CASSISQGVTEAFF. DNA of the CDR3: TGTGCCAGTAGTATAAGCCAGGGGGTCACTGAAGCTTTCTTT.

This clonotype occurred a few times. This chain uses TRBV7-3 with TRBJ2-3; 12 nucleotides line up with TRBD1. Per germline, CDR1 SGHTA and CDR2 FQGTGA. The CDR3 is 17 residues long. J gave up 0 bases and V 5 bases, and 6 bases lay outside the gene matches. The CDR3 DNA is TGTGCCAGCAGCGGGGGACAGGGGGCGGGTAGCACAGATACGCAGTATTTT. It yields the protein CASSGGQGAGSTDTQYF.

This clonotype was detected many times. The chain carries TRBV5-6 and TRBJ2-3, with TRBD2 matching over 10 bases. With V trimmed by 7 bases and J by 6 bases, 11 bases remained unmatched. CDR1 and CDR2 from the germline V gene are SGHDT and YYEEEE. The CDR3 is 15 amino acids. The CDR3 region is CASGWLAGAGDTQYF. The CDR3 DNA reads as TGTGCCAGCGGATGGCTAGCGGGGGCCGGCGATACGCAGTATTTT.

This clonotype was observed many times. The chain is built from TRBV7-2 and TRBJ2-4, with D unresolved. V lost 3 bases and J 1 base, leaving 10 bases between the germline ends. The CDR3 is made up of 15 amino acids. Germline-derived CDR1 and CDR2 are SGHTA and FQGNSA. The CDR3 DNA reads TGTGCCAGCAGCTTTGGTCAGCTCGCCAAAAACATTCAGTACTTC. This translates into CASSFGQLAKNIQYF.

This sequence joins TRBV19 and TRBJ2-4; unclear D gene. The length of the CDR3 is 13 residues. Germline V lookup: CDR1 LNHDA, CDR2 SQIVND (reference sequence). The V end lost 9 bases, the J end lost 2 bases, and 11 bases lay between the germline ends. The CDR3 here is CASEEGTKNIQYF. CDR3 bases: TGTGCCAGCGAGGAAGGAACCAAAAACATTCAGTACTTC.

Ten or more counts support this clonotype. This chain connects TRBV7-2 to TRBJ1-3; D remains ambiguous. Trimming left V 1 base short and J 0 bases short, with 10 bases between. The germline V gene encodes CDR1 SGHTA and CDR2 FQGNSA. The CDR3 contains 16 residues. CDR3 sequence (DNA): TGTGCCAGCAGCTTAGTCTCCTTGGACTCTGGAAACACCATATATTTT. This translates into CASSLVSLDSGNTIYF.